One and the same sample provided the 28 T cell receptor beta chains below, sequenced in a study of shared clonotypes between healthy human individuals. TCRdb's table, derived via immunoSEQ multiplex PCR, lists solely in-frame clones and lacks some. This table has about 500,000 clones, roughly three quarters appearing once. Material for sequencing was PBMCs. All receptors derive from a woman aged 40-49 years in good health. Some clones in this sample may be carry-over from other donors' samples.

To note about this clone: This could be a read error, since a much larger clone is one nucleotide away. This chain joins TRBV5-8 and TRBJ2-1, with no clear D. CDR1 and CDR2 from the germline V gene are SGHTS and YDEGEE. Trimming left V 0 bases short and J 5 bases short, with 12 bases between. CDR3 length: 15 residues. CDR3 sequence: CASSLGPGTHNEQFF. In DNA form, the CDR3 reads TGTGCCAGCAGCTTGGGTCCTGGTACCCACAATGAGCAGTTCTTC.

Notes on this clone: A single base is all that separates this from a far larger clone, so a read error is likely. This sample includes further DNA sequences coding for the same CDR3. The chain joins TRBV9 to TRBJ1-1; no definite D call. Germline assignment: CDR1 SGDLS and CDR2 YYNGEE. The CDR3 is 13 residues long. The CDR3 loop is CASSVGSGTEAFF. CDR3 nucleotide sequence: TGCGCCAGCAGCGTAGGATCGGGGACTGAAGCTTTCTTT.

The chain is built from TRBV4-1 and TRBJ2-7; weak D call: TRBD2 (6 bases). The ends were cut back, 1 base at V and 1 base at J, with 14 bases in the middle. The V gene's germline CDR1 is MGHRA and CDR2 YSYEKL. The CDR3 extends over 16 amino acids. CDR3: CASSQGGVAVSYEQYF. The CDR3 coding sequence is TGCGCCAGCAGCCAAGGGGGGGTGGCGGTTTCCTACGAGCAGTACTTC.

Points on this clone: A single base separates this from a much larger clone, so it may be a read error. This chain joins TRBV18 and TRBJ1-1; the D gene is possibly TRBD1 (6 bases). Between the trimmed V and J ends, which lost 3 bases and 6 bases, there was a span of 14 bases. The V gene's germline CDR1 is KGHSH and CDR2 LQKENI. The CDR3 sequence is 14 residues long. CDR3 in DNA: TGTGCCAGCTCACCCAGGGGTTTTGGCGCTGAAGCTTTCTTT. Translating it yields CASSPRGFGAEAFF.

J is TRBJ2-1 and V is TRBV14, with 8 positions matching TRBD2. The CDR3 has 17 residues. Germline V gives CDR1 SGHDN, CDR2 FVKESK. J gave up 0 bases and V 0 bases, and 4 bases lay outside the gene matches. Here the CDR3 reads CASSQDAGGGSYNEQFF. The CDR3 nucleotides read TGTGCCAGCAGCCAAGATGCCGGGGGGGGCTCCTACAATGAGCAGTTCTTC.

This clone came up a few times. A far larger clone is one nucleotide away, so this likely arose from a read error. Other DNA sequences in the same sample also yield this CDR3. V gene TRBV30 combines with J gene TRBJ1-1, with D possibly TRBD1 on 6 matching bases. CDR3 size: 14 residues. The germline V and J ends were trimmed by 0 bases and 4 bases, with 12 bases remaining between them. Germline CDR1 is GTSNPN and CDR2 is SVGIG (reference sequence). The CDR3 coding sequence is TGTGCCTGGAGTGTACCCAGGGGAGGCACTGAAGCTTTCTTT. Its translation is CAWSVPRGGTEAFF.

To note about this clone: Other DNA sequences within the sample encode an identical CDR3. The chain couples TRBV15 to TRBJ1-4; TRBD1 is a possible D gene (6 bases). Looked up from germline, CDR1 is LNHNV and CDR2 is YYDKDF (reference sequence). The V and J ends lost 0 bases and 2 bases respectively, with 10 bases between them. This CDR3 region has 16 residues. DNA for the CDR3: TGTGCCACCAGCAGAGATCTGGGGGCTACTAATGAAAAACTGTTTTTT. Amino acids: CATSRDLGATNEKLFF. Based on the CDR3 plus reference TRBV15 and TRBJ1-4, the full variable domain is DAMVIQNPRYQVTQFGKPVTLSCSQTLNHNVMYWYQQKSSQAPKLLFHYYDKDFNNEADTPDNFQSRRPNTSFCFLDIRSPGLGDTAMYLCATSRDLGATNEKLFFGSGTQLSVL.

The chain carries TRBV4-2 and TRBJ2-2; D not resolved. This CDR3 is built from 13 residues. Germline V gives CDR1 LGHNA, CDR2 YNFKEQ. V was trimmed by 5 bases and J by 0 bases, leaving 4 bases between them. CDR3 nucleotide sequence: TGTGCCAGCAGCGGCGCGAACACCGGGGAGCTGTTTTTT. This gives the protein CASSGANTGELFF.

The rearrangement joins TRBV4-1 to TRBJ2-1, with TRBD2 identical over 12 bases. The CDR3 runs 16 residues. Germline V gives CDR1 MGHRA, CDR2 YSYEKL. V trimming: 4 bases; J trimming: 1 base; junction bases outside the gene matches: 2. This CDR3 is CASSRTSGMSYNEQFF. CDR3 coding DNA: TGCGCCAGCAGCCGGACTAGCGGGATGTCCTACAATGAGCAGTTCTTC.

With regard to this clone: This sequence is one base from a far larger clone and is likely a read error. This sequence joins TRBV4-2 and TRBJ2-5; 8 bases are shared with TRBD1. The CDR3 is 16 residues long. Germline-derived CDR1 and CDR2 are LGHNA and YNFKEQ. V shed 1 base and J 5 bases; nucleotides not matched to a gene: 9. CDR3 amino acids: CASSQGRETGGETQYF. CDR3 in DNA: TGTGCCAGCAGCCAAGGTCGAGAAACAGGGGGGGAGACCCAGTACTTC.

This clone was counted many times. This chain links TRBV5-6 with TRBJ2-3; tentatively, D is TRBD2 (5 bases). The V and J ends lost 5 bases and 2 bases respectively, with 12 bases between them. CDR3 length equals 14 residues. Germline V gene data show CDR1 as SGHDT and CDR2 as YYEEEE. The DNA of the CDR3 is TGTGCCAGCAGGGACTCAGAGACCACAGATACGCAGTATTTT. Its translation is CASRDSETTDTQYF.

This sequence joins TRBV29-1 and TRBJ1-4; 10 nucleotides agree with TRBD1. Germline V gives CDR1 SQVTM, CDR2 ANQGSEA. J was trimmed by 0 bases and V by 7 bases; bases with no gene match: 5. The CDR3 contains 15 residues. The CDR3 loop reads CSARTGGATNEKLFF. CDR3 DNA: TGCAGCGCCCGGACAGGGGGAGCAACTAATGAAAAACTGTTTTTT.

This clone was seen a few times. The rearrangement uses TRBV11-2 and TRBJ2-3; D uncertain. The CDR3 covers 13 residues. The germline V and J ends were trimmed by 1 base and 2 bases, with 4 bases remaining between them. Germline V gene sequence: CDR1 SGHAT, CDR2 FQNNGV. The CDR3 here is CASSLVSTDTQYF. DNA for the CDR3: TGTGCCAGCAGCTTAGTATCCACAGATACGCAGTATTTT.

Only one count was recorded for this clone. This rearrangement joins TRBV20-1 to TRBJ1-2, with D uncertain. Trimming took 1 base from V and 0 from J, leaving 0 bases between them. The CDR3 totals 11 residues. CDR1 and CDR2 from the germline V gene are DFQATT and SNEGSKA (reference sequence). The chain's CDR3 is CSARANYGYTF. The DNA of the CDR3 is TGCAGTGCTAGAGCTAACTATGGCTACACCTTC.

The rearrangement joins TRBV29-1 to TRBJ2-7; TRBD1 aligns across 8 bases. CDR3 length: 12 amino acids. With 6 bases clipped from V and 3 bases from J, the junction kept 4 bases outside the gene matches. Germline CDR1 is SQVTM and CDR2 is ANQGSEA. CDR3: CSVGQGFYEQYF. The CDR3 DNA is TGCAGCGTCGGACAGGGTTTCTACGAGCAGTACTTC.

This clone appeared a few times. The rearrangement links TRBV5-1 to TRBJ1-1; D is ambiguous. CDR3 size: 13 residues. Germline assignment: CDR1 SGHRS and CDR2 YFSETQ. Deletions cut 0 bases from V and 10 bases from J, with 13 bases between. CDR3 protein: CASSLAERAGAFF. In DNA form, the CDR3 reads TGCGCCAGCAGCTTGGCCGAGAGGGCTGGAGCTTTCTTT.

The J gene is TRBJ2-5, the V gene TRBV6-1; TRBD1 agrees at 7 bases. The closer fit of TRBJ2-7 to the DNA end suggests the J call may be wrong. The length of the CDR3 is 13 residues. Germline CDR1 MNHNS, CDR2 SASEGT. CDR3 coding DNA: TGTGCCAGCAGACAGGGGCCCCTTCGCGAGCAGTACTTC. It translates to CASRQGPLREQYF.

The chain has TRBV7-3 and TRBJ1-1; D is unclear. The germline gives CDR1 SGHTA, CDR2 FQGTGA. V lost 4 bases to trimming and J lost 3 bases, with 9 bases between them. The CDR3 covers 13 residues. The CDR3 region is CASSWDLDTEAFF. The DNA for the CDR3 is TGTGCCAGCAGCTGGGATTTGGACACTGAAGCTTTCTTT.

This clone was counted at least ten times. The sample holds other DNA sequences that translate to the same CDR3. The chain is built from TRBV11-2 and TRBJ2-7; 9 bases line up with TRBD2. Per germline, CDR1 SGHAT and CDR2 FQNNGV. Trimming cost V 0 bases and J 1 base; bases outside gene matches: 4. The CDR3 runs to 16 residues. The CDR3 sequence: CASSLEASGISYEQYF. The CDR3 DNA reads TGTGCCAGCAGCTTAGAGGCTAGCGGGATTTCCTACGAGCAGTACTTC.

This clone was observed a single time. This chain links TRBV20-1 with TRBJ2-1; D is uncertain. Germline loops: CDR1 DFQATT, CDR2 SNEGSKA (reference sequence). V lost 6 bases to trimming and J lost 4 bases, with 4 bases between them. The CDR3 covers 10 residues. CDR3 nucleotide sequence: TGCAGTGCAGTGTACAATGAGCAGTTCTTC. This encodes CSAVYNEQFF.

The CDR3 bases are TGTGCCAGCAGCCAAGATGTTGGACAGACGAACTATGGCTACACCTTC. It is translated as CASSQDVGQTNYGYTF. The chain employs TRBV4-2 and TRBJ1-2; D may be TRBD1 (6 bases). The CDR3 has 16 residues. Trimming removed 0 bases at V and 2 bases at J, with 13 bases between. Germline-derived CDR1 and CDR2 are LGHNA and YNFKEQ.

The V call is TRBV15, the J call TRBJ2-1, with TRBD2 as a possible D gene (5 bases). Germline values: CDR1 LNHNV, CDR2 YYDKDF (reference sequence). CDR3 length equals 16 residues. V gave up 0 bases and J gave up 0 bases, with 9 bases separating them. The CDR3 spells CATSRDRGSSYNEQFF. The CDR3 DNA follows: TGTGCCACCAGCAGAGACCGGGGTAGCTCCTACAATGAGCAGTTCTTC. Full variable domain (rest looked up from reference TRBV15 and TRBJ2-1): DAMVIQNPRYQVTQFGKPVTLSCSQTLNHNVMYWYQQKSSQAPKLLFHYYDKDFNNEADTPDNFQSRRPNTSFCFLDIRSPGLGDTAMYLCATSRDRGSSYNEQFFGPGTRLTVL.

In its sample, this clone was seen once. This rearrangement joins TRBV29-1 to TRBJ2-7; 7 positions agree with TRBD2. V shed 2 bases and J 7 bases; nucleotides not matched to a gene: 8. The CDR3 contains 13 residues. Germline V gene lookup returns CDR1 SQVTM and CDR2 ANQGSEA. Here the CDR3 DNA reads TGCAGCGTTGAAATAGCGGGTCCTGGGGAGCAGTACTTC. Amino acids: CSVEIAGPGEQYF.

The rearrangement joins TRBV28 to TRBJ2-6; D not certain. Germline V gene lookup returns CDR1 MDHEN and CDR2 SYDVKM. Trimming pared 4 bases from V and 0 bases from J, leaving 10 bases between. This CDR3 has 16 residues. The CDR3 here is CASSSDTYSGANVLTF. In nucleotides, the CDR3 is TGTGCCAGCAGTTCTGACACGTACTCTGGGGCCAACGTCCTGACTTTC.

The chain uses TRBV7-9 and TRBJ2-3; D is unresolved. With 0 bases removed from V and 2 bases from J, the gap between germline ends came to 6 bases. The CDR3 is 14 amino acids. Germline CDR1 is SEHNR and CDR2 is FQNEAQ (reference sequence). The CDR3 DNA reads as TGTGCCAGCAGCTTAGCGCACATCACAGATACGCAGTATTTT. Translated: CASSLAHITDTQYF.

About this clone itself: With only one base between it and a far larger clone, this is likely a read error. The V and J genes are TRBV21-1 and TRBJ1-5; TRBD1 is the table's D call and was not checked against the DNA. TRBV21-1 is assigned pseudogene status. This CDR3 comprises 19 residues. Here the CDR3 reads CASSKVGTGVVLGNRPQHF. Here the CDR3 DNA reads TGTGCCAGCAGCAAAGTGGGGACAGGGGTAGTATTGGGCAATCGGCCCCAGCATTTT.

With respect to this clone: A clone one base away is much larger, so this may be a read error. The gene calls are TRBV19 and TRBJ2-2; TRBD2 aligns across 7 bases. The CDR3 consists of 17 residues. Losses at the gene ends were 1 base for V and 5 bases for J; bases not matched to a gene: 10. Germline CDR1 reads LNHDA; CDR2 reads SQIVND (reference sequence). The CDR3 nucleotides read TGTGCCAGTAGTATAGCGTCGACGCGGGAGAGTACCGGGGAGCTGTTTTTT. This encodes CASSIASTRESTGELFF.

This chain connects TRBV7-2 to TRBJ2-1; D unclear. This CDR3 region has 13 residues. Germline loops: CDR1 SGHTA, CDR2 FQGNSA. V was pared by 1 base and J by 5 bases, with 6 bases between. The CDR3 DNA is TGTGCCAGCAGCTTAGTAGGAGACAATGAGCAGTTCTTC. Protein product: CASSLVGDNEQFF.